Shown below are 13 T cell receptor beta chains from a single sample sequenced in a study of cytomegalovirus exposure and HLA in healthy donors. PCR used 60 Vbeta primers and 13 Jbeta primers. The protocol was immunoSEQ multiplex PCR, while the TCRdb copy is restricted to in-frame clones and leaves out a portion. The sample records roughly 190,000 clones, approximately 12% being singletons. What was sequenced was PBMCs. The receptors here all came from a man in his fifties or sixties in good health and CMV-seropositive.

The chain is built from TRBV7-9 and TRBJ2-7, with a tentative D call TRBD1 (6 bases). The V end was cut by 3 bases, the J end by 4 bases, with 22 bases between. CDR3 length equals 17 residues. CDR1 and CDR2 from the germline V gene are SEHNR and FQNEAQ (reference sequence). CDR3 region: CASSLLQGPAEGYEQYF. The CDR3 DNA reads TGTGCCAGCAGCTTGCTACAGGGTCCAGCAGAGGGTTACGAGCAGTACTTC.

This clone has only a few counts. The V call is TRBV4-2, the J call TRBJ2-5; D is possibly TRBD2 (6 bases). Germline CDR1 LGHNA, CDR2 YNFKEQ. This CDR3 contains 17 residues. With 0 bases removed from V and 7 bases from J, the gap between germline ends came to 21 bases. CDR3 DNA sequence: TGTGCCAGCAGCCAAGAGTGGATAGCAGGGATCGGGGGGACCCAGTACTTC. Protein sequence: CASSQEWIAGIGGTQYF.

The chain employs TRBV4-3 and TRBJ2-7; perhaps TRBD2 as D (7 bases). V shed 0 bases and J shed 6 bases, with 18 bases lying between them. The germline gives CDR1 LGHNA, CDR2 YSLEER. The CDR3 runs to 16 residues. The CDR3 sequence is CASSQEGGRESSEQYF. The CDR3 DNA sequence: TGCGCCAGCAGCCAAGAGGGGGGGCGGGAGTCGTCCGAGCAGTACTTC.

V and J are TRBV27 and TRBJ2-2, with TRBD2 as a possible D gene (6 bases). There are 14 residues in the CDR3. The germline V and J ends were trimmed by 8 bases and 2 bases, with 12 bases remaining between them. Germline CDR1 is MNHEY and CDR2 is SMNVEV (reference sequence). The CDR3 is CASQGGRNTGELFF. In DNA, the CDR3 is TGTGCCAGCCAGGGAGGCAGAAACACCGGGGAGCTGTTTTTT.

The V and J genes are TRBV30 and TRBJ1-1; TRBD1 aligns across 11 bases. Germline CDR1 and CDR2: GTSNPN and SVGIG (reference sequence). The CDR3 is made up of 13 amino acids. J gave up 2 bases and V 5 bases, and 1 base lay outside the gene matches. In nucleotides, the CDR3 is TGTGCCTGGGGGACAGGGGGAAACACTGAAGCTTTCTTT. This gives the protein CAWGTGGNTEAFF.

The rearrangement links TRBV4-3 to TRBJ1-2; 10 positions agree with TRBD1. With 0 bases clipped from V and 4 bases from J, the junction kept 5 bases outside the gene matches. The CDR3 length is 16 residues. Germline CDR1 LGHNA, CDR2 YSLEER. The CDR3 nucleotides read TGCGCCAGCAGCCAAGATAGGACAGGGGGATTCTATGGCTACACCTTC. This translates into CASSQDRTGGFYGYTF.

This clone was detected a few times. This chain joins TRBV6-5 and TRBJ2-5, with 9 bases that match TRBD1. This CDR3 contains 15 residues. Germline V gene data show CDR1 as MNHEY and CDR2 as SVGAGI. The ends lost 5 bases at V and 5 bases at J; junction bases unmatched: 9. The CDR3 loop reads CASSTGTGFGETQYF. The DNA of the CDR3 is TGTGCCAGCAGTACCGGGACAGGGTTCGGGGAGACCCAGTACTTC.

This clone has just a few counts. The genes are TRBV27 and TRBJ1-2; possible D gene TRBD1, 5 bases. Trimming took 5 bases from V and 5 from J, leaving 12 bases between them. This CDR3 spans 13 amino acids. Germline V gene data show CDR1 as MNHEY and CDR2 as SMNVEV (reference sequence). The CDR3 sequence: CASSGTGRYGYTF. The DNA for the CDR3 is TGTGCCAGCAGTGGGACTGGCAGGTATGGCTACACCTTC.

This clone was counted a few times. The sample contains more than one DNA sequence encoding this CDR3. J is TRBJ1-1 and V is TRBV15; D possibly corresponds to TRBD1 (6 bases). The CDR3 spans 15 residues. The ends were cut back, 5 bases at V and 5 bases at J, with 18 bases in the middle. Germline CDR1 LNHNV, CDR2 YYDKDF (reference sequence). CDR3 region: CATSPPGGRGTEAFF. The DNA of the CDR3 is TGTGCCACCAGCCCCCCCGGGGGGCGCGGGACTGAAGCTTTCTTT.

The genes are TRBV19 and TRBJ1-2; 12 nucleotides agree with TRBD1. The CDR3 totals 15 residues. CDR1 and CDR2 (germline): LNHDA, SQIVND (reference sequence). V lost 7 bases, J lost 8 bases, and 11 bases stayed unmatched. DNA of the CDR3: TGTGCCAGTATCGATTTGGGACAGGGGGCTATAGGCTACACCTTC. Translated, it gives CASIDLGQGAIGYTF.

This clone was picked up a small number of times. The gene calls are TRBV6-1 and TRBJ1-6, with 7 bases that match TRBD1. Germline V gene lookup returns CDR1 MNHNS and CDR2 SASEGT. The CDR3 contains 15 residues. V shed 6 bases, J shed 7 bases, and the junction held 9 bases outside the gene matches. CDR3 nucleotides: TGTGCCAGCAGGCCATTGGCGGGACAGAATTCACCCCTCCACTTT. This codes for CASRPLAGQNSPLHF.

The chain has TRBV9 and TRBJ2-1; D might be TRBD1 (5 bases). V lost 0 bases to trimming and J lost 8 bases, with 12 bases between them. The CDR3 runs 14 residues. Germline-derived CDR1 and CDR2 are SGDLS and YYNGEE. CDR3 sequence reads: CASSVGTPLDEQFF. In DNA, the CDR3 is TGTGCCAGCAGCGTAGGGACACCCTTGGATGAGCAGTTCTTC.

Only a few counts were recorded for this clone. The genes are TRBV19 and TRBJ1-5; 9 positions match TRBD1. Germline trimming cut 7 bases from V and 0 bases from J; bases unmatched to any gene: 7. Germline loops: CDR1 LNHDA, CDR2 SQIVND (reference sequence). There are 16 residues in the CDR3. CDR3 coding DNA: TGTGCCAGTATAGACCGGACAGGGGTTAGCAATCAGCCCCAGCATTTT. The encoded protein is CASIDRTGVSNQPQHF. The full variable domain, in which reference TRBV19 and TRBJ1-5 provide the parts outside the CDR3, is DGGITQSPKYLFRKEGQNVTLSCEQNLNHDAMYWYRQDPGQGLRLIYYSQIVNDFQKGDIAEGYSVSREKKESFPLTVTSAQKNPTAFYLCASIDRTGVSNQPQHFGDGTRLSIL.